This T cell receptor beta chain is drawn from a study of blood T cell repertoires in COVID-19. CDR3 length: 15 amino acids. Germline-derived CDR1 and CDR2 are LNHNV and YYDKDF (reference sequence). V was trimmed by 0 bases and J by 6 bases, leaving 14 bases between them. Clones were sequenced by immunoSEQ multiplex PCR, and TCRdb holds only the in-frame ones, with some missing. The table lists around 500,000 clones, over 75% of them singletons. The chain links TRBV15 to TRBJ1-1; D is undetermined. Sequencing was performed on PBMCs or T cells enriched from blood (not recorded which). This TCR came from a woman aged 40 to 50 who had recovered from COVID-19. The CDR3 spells CATSRDIARSSEAFF. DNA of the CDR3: TGTGCCACCAGCAGAGATATAGCCCGTTCGTCTGAAGCTTTCTTT.